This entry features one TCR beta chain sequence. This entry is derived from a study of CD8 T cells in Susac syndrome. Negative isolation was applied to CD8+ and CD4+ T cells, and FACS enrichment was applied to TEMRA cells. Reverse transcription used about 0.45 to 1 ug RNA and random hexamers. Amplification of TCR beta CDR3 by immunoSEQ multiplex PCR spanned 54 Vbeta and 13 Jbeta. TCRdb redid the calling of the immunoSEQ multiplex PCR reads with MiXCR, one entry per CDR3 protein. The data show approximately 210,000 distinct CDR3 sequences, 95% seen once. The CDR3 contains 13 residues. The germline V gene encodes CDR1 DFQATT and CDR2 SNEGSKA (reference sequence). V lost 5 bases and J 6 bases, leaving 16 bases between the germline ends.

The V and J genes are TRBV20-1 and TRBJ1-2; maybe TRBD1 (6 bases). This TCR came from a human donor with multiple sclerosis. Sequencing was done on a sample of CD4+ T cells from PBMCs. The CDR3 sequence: CSAYQGFKDGYTF. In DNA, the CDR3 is TGCAGTGCTTACCAGGGGTTTAAGGATGGCTACACCTTC.